Listed here are 19 T cell receptor beta chains from one sample, sequenced in a study of blood T cells in healthy people across ages. Through a sample-barcoded 5' primer and a J-beta primer mix, a second PCR was run for roughly 7 to 12 cycles. TCRdb recomputed calls from the 5' RACE reads with MiXCR, one row per CDR3 protein. The repertoire holds roughly 2 million distinct CDR3 sequences, 49% seen once, with less than 2.5% in the top ten. Sequencing used blood. These receptor sequences come from a woman aged 40-49 years in good health.

The genes are TRBV29-1 and TRBJ2-7; tentatively, D is TRBD1 (6 bases). The CDR3 totals 15 residues. Trimming shortened V by 4 bases and J by 0 bases, and 16 bases separated the two germline ends. From germline, CDR1 is SQVTM and CDR2 ANQGSEA. The CDR3 is CSVVTQGSSSYEQYF. The CDR3 DNA reads as TGCAGCGTTGTTACTCAGGGGTCGAGCTCCTACGAGCAGTACTTC.

This chain uses TRBV20-1 with TRBJ1-2; no firm D call. Germline CDR1 is DFQATT and CDR2 is SNEGSKA (reference sequence). CDR3 length: 13 residues. Trimming pared 5 bases from V and 0 bases from J, leaving 10 bases between. DNA of the CDR3: TGCAGTGCTCCTGCCGCCCCTAACTATGGCTACACCTTC. It translates to CSAPAAPNYGYTF.

This chain uses TRBV7-9 with TRBJ2-1; 7 bases match TRBD1. V gave up 4 bases and J gave up 6 bases; unmatched junction bases: 12. Germline V gene data show CDR1 as SEHNR and CDR2 as FQNEAQ (reference sequence). CDR3 length: 16 residues. The CDR3 loop reads CASSSGQALRGNEQFF. The CDR3 region has the DNA TGTGCCAGCAGCTCAGGACAGGCCCTGAGGGGCAATGAGCAGTTCTTC.

This clonotype has just a few counts. The rearrangement joins TRBV25-1 to TRBJ2-4; 10 bases are a match to TRBD2. The V gene end was trimmed by 3 bases and the J gene end by 7 bases; junction bases not matched to a gene: 6. This CDR3 is built from 15 residues. Germline V CDR1 and CDR2: MGHDK, SYGVNS. The chain's CDR3 is CASSEELAGANIQYF. The CDR3, as DNA: TGTGCCAGCAGTGAGGAGCTAGCGGGGGCCAACATTCAGTACTTC.

This clonotype was seen a few times. The chain joins TRBV12-3 or TRBV12-4 to TRBJ1-4; 9 nucleotides align to TRBD1. This CDR3 has 14 residues. V shed 8 bases, J shed 7 bases, and the junction held 8 bases outside the gene matches. CDR3: CASRNRGPGEKLFF. CDR3 DNA sequence: TGTGCCAGCCGAAACAGGGGGCCGGGTGAAAAACTGTTTTTT.

This clonotype was picked up a small number of times. The J gene is TRBJ2-4, the V gene TRBV7-2; TRBD1 matches 10 bases. The CDR3 covers 19 residues. The V and J ends lost 3 bases and 0 bases, in that order; junction bases with no gene match: 11. Germline CDR1 and CDR2: SGHTA and FQGNSA. The CDR3 bases are TGTGCCAGCAGCTTGACAGGGGGCCAGCTTTTGGGAGCCAAAAACATTCAGTACTTC. Protein: CASSLTGGQLLGAKNIQYF.

V gene TRBV6-1 combines with J gene TRBJ2-6, with a tentative D call TRBD1 (6 bases). The CDR3 extends over 20 amino acids. The V gene's germline CDR1 is MNHNS and CDR2 SASEGT. Trimming pared 6 bases from V and 0 bases from J, leaving 24 bases between. The CDR3 sequence: CASSPYIITGSGSGANVLTF. In nucleotides, the CDR3 is TGTGCCAGCAGCCCCTACATTATAACAGGGTCGGGCTCTGGGGCCAACGTCCTGACTTTC.

This clonotype was seen just once. The rearrangement uses TRBV6-6 and TRBJ2-7; D ambiguous. The CDR3 extends over 14 amino acids. V was trimmed by 2 bases and J by 7 bases, leaving 15 bases between them. Looked up from germline, CDR1 is MNHNY and CDR2 is SVGAGI (reference sequence). The CDR3 here is CASSYQRPDNEQYF. CDR3 DNA sequence: TGTGCCAGCAGTTACCAAAGGCCCGACAATGAGCAGTACTTC.

The chain combines TRBV15 with TRBJ2-5, with a tentative D call TRBD2 (6 bases). In germline, CDR1 is LNHNV, CDR2 YYDKDF (reference sequence). The CDR3 is 15 amino acids. V was pared by 7 bases and J by 4 bases, with 19 bases between. The CDR3: CATTPDIAAIETQYF. The CDR3 nucleotides are TGTGCCACCACCCCAGACATAGCGGCCATAGAGACCCAGTACTTC.

The rearrangement links TRBV9 to TRBJ1-1; D is ambiguous. This CDR3 is built from 16 residues. V gave up 1 base and J gave up 2 bases, with 15 bases separating them. Germline V lookup: CDR1 SGDLS, CDR2 YYNGEE. CDR3 DNA: TGTGCCAGCAGCGTAATCGGGGAAAATAGAAACACTGAAGCTTTCTTT. This gives the protein CASSVIGENRNTEAFF.

The J gene is TRBJ2-1, the V gene TRBV6-2 or TRBV6-3; 8 nucleotides match TRBD1. Looked up from germline, CDR1 is MNHEY and CDR2 is SVGEGT. The V segment lost 11 bases and the J segment 5 bases; nucleotides outside the gene matches: 11. This CDR3 region has 14 residues. The CDR3: CASFLGQGNNEQFF. The CDR3 nucleotides are TGTGCCTCCTTCCTTGGACAGGGCAACAATGAGCAGTTCTTC.

CDR3 protein: CASSKPPGDTQYF. The CDR3 coding sequence is TGTGCCAGCAGCAAGCCCCCCGGGGATACGCAGTATTTT. The chain is built from TRBV6-5 and TRBJ2-3; D uncertain. Germline CDR1 and CDR2: MNHEY and SVGAGI. The CDR3 covers 13 residues. Trimming left V 6 bases short and J 6 bases short, with 13 bases between.

This chain links TRBV7-9 with TRBJ2-7, with D perhaps TRBD1 (6 bases). This CDR3 contains 15 residues. V was pared by 5 bases and J by 7 bases, with 21 bases between. The germline V gene encodes CDR1 SEHNR and CDR2 FQNEAQ (reference sequence). For the CDR3, the DNA is TGTGCCAGCAGCCCAACCCCAGGGGCCGCCCAAGAGCAGTACTTC. Its protein product is CASSPTPGAAQEQYF.

The V call is TRBV6-1, the J call TRBJ1-5, with no clear D. Per germline, CDR1 MNHNS and CDR2 SASEGT. The CDR3 spans 14 residues. The ends were cut back, 4 bases at V and 0 bases at J, with 7 bases in the middle. The CDR3 coding sequence is TGTGCCAGCAGTGGATTACATAGCAATCAGCCCCAGCATTTT. Its translation is CASSGLHSNQPQHF.

The chain links TRBV7-3 to TRBJ2-1; TRBD2 agrees at 10 bases. V lost 4 bases, J lost 8 bases, and 8 bases stayed unmatched. Germline CDR1 and CDR2: SGHTA and FQGTGA. The CDR3 is 15 residues long. CDR3 nucleotide sequence: TGTGCCAGCAGCTCCAGCGGGGGGGCGATCGATGAGCAGTTCTTC. Translation gives CASSSSGGAIDEQFF.

A remark on this clonotype: The CDR3 does not end in the conserved phenylalanine or tryptophan, so this is likely a read error. The rearrangement joins TRBV7-3 to TRBJ2-5; perhaps TRBD1 as D (6 bases). Germline V lookup: CDR1 SGHTA, CDR2 FQGTGA. The CDR3 extends over 13 amino acids. The germline V and J ends were trimmed by 5 bases and 2 bases, with 9 bases remaining between them. CDR3: CASSRDRQETQYY. The DNA of the CDR3 is TGTGCCAGCAGCCGCGACAGGCAAGAGACCCAGTACTAC.

This clonotype was detected ten times or more. J is TRBJ2-4 and V is TRBV7-2; D is possibly TRBD1 or TRBD2 (6 bases each). The CDR3 has 14 amino acids. Germline CDR1 reads SGHTA; CDR2 reads FQGNSA. Trimming left V 0 bases short and J 8 bases short, with 11 bases between. This CDR3 is CASSLAGGGHIQYF. In DNA form, the CDR3 reads TGTGCCAGCAGCTTAGCGGGTGGGGGGCACATTCAGTACTTC.

V is TRBV12-3 or TRBV12-4 and J is TRBJ2-3; 13 positions agree with TRBD2. The CDR3 loop spans 15 amino acids. The V gene end was trimmed by 5 bases and the J gene end by 10 bases; junction bases not matched to a gene: 9. The CDR3 coding sequence is TGTGCCAGCAGTCCCCGGACTAGCGGGGGTGCCCCGCAGTATTTT. Its translation is CASSPRTSGGAPQYF.

J is TRBJ2-7 and V is TRBV28; TRBD1 aligns across 7 bases. With V trimmed by 5 bases and J by 2 bases, 6 bases remained unmatched. Germline lookup yields CDR1 MDHEN and CDR2 SYDVKM. The CDR3 is 14 amino acids. The CDR3 bases are TGTGCCAGCAGTCCGGGACAGTACCCCTACGAGCAGTACTTC. Translating gives CASSPGQYPYEQYF.